The 6 T cell receptor beta chains below come from one sample, sequenced in a study of OX40 agonist ivuxolimab in advanced cancers. Assay: immunoSEQ multiplex PCR; the TCRdb copy retains only in-frame clones and omits some. Of tens of thousands of clones listed, roughly 85% are singletons. Source: CD4+ or CD8+ T cells sorted from blood, taken in a trial of the OX40 agonist ivuxolimab. The source of these receptors is an adult with an advanced solid tumor such as melanoma, head and neck, liver or kidney cancer.

This chain links TRBV7-3 with TRBJ1-1; 7 positions match TRBD1. CDR3 length: 13 amino acids. Germline-derived CDR1 and CDR2 are SGHTA and FQGTGA. V lost 5 bases, J lost 4 bases, and 4 bases stayed unmatched. The CDR3 nucleotides are TGTGCCAGCAGCGCAAGGGACAGCACTGAAGCTTTCTTT. It specifies CASSARDSTEAFF.

The CDR3 is CASSEFRTGLRETQYF. DNA of the CDR3: TGTGCCAGCAGTGAATTCAGGACAGGGCTTCGAGAGACCCAGTACTTC. The V and J genes are TRBV25-1 and TRBJ2-5; 8 bases agree with TRBD1. Losses at the gene ends were 1 base for V and 4 bases for J; bases not matched to a gene: 8. CDR1 is MGHDK and CDR2 is SYGVNS in the germline V gene. This CDR3 contains 16 residues.

This chain connects TRBV18 to TRBJ1-2; D uncertain. This CDR3 has 13 residues. V lost 5 bases and J 0 bases, leaving 7 bases between the germline ends. Germline V gives CDR1 KGHSH, CDR2 LQKENI. The CDR3 DNA is TGTGCCAGCTCATCTGGCTCTAACTATGGCTACACCTTC. It translates to CASSSGSNYGYTF. Combining the CDR3 with reference TRBV18 and TRBJ1-2 gives the whole variable domain NAGVMQNPRHLVRRRGQEARLRCSPMKGHSHVYWYRQLPEEGLKFMVYLQKENIIDESGMPKERFSAEFPKEGPSILRIQQVVRGDSAAYFCASSSGSNYGYTFGSGTRLTVV.

The rearrangement links TRBV29-1 to TRBJ2-3, with TRBD2 as a possible D gene (6 bases). The CDR3 contains 15 residues. The ends were cut back, 7 bases at V and 0 bases at J, with 17 bases in the middle. Germline V gene lookup returns CDR1 SQVTM and CDR2 ANQGSEA. The CDR3 reads CSADGAEGSTDTQYF. CDR3 nucleotides: TGCAGCGCCGACGGGGCGGAGGGGAGCACAGATACGCAGTATTTT.

The V and J genes are TRBV15 and TRBJ2-5, with TRBD2 as a possible D gene (6 bases). Germline loops: CDR1 LNHNV, CDR2 YYDKDF (reference sequence). Trimming stripped 8 bases from V and 1 base from J, with 14 bases between. This CDR3 contains 14 residues. CDR3 protein: CATGGTGLQETQYF. The CDR3 nucleotides read TGTGCCACCGGGGGAACGGGACTCCAAGAGACCCAGTACTTC.

V gene TRBV2 combines with J gene TRBJ2-5; D may be TRBD2 (6 bases). Germline CDR1 is SNHLY and CDR2 is FYNNEI. The V gene lost 4 bases and the J gene lost 9 bases, with 15 bases spanning the gap. There are 13 residues in the CDR3. The CDR3 loop reads CASSAEGNWAQYF. CDR3 DNA sequence: TGTGCCAGCAGTGCGGAGGGGAATTGGGCCCAGTACTTC.